This section outlines one TCR beta chain sequence together with its context. Its antigen is currently unknown. Noted treatment: around 19 received Ad26.COV2.S at low or high dose, single or two shots; about 5 received placebo; per-sample allocation not given. Sampling occurred on day 63 after the first vaccine or placebo injection. Its platform was an Ad26 vector, and its expressed antigen was Wuhan-strain SARS-CoV-2 spike. The protocol was immunoSEQ multiplex PCR, while the TCRdb copy is restricted to in-frame clones and leaves out a portion. Altogether 300,000 to 500,000 clones are present, approximately 91% being singletons, with the ten largest covering approximately 3.7%. CDR1 and CDR2 from the germline V gene are MGHDK and SYGVNS. V dropped 3 bases and J dropped 6 bases, with 14 bases sitting between them. CDR3 length: 14 amino acids. The sample comes from a study of Ad26.COV2.S vaccination and SARS-CoV-2 variants. Turning to the study itself: Ad26.COV2.S was injected intramuscularly once or twice, 56 days apart.

Study results and caveats: People who got the vaccine or the placebo had similar non-spike TCR breadth.

This specimen was peripheral blood, taken in a trial of Ad26.COV2.S vaccine versus placebo. The chain couples TRBV25-1 to TRBJ1-1; D is possibly TRBD1 (6 bases). The receptor was derived from a person between 18 and 65 years old who received the Ad26.COV2.S COVID-19 vaccine or a placebo. Written as DNA, the CDR3 is TGTGCCAGCAGTGACGAAGGGGGGGTTGCTGAAGCTTTCTTT. Translating it yields CASSDEGGVAEAFF.